What follows describes a single TCR beta chain. Its cognate antigen is unknown. The CDR3 sequence is 15 residues long. The germline V gene has CDR1 SGHKS and CDR2 YYEKEE (reference sequence). V lost 0 bases to trimming and J lost 2 bases, with 10 bases between them. Generated by immunoSEQ multiplex PCR, the TCRdb table keeps only in-frame clones and is missing some. The sample holds approximately 90,000 clones, 70% to 90% seen once. The sample belongs to a study of OX40 agonist ivuxolimab in advanced cancers. Study-level background: Earlier treatment with anti-PD-1, anti-PD-L1 or anti-CTLA-4 was permitted, and around 36% had received some. A partial response was reached by three patients: one with hepatocellular carcinoma and two with cutaneous melanoma. General study results and limits: Within 6 weeks, CD4+ and CD8+ blood T cells expanded clonally at 0.1 to 3.0 mg/kg.

The sequence came from an adult with an advanced solid tumor such as melanoma, head and neck, liver or kidney cancer. The starting material was CD4+ or CD8+ T cells sorted from blood, obtained in a trial of the OX40 agonist ivuxolimab. This rearrangement joins TRBV5-5 to TRBJ2-3; possibly TRBD2 for D (5 bases). CDR3 in DNA: TGTGCCAGCAGCTTGGGTAGCGACACCACAGATACGCAGTATTTT. Translation: CASSLGSDTTDTQYF.